This is a list of T cell receptor beta chains from one sample in a study of CD8+ T cells in alopecia areata. Method: immunoSEQ multiplex PCR; TCRdb's copy keeps in-frame clones and lacks some. The sample includes fewer than 250,000 clones, under 80% of them seen just once. The specimen comprised CD4+ T cells sorted from blood, sampled at roughly week 49, from a patient treated with tofacitinib. These receptors were taken from a human donor with alopecia areata. The CDR3 runs from the conserved cysteine through the conserved F or W. D genes are given only for firm matches. Clone size is stated in some rows and not others, as once, few, many or a class when expanded.

CDR3: CASSPWAGMNEQFF
DNA: TGTGCCAGCAGCCCTTGGGCGGGGATGAATGAGCAGTTCTTC
D: .
J: TRBJ2-1
V: TRBV7-3
size: .

CDR3: CASGQPNSPLHF
DNA: TGCGCCAGCGGCCAGCCTAATTCACCCCTCCACTTT
D: .
J: TRBJ1-6
V: TRBV4-1
size: .

CDR3: CASKRRDSLFF
DNA: TGTGCCAGCAAAAGACGGGATAGCCTGTTCTTC
D: .
J: TRBJ2-1
V: TRBV6-5
size: medium-sized

CDR3: CASMIQGGNGYTF
DNA: TGTGCCAGTATGATACAGGGAGGCAATGGCTACACCTTC
D: .
J: TRBJ1-2
V: TRBV19
size: .

CDR3: CASSLDRVNTEAFF
DNA: TGTGCCAGCAGCTTAGACAGGGTGAACACTGAAGCTTTCTTT
D: .
J: TRBJ1-1
V: TRBV7-8
size: .

CDR3: CASSPYTGDNEQFF
DNA: TGCGCCAGCAGCCCTTATACAGGGGACAATGAGCAGTTCTTC
D: TRBD1
J: TRBJ2-1
V: TRBV5-1
size: .

CDR3: CASGYNYGYTF
DNA: TGTGCCAGCGGATACAACTATGGCTACACCTTC
D: .
J: TRBJ1-2
V: TRBV6-5
size: .

CDR3: CSVGLTGRETQYF
DNA: TGCAGCGTTGGGTTGACGGGGAGGGAGACCCAGTACTTC
D: .
J: TRBJ2-5
V: TRBV29-1
size: .

CDR3: CASSLAGGGYTF
DNA: TGTGCCAGCAGTTTGGCAGGGGGTGGCTACACCTTC
D: TRBD1
J: TRBJ1-2
V: TRBV28
size: once

CDR3: CSVPRGEGAYNEQFF
DNA: TGCAGCGTCCCGAGAGGGGAGGGGGCCTACAATGAGCAGTTCTTC
D: .
J: TRBJ2-1
V: TRBV29-1
size: .

CDR3: CAWGRKRASYEQYF
DNA: TGTGCCTGGGGGCGTAAGCGGGCTTCCTACGAGCAGTACTTC
D: .
J: TRBJ2-7
V: TRBV30
size: .

CDR3: CASSDARNQPQHF
DNA: TGCGCCAGCAGTGATGCGCGGAATCAGCCCCAGCATTTT
D: .
J: TRBJ1-5
V: TRBV10-2
size: .

CDR3: CAWGGESTDTQYF
DNA: TGTGCCTGGGGTGGGGAAAGCACAGATACGCAGTATTTT
D: .
J: TRBJ2-3
V: TRBV30
size: .

CDR3: CASSQAGKSSYEQYF
DNA: TGCGCCAGCAGCCAGGCCGGGAAAAGCTCCTACGAGCAGTACTTC
D: .
J: TRBJ2-7
V: TRBV4-3
size: .

CDR3: CASSPGTTNEKLFF
DNA: TGCGCCAGCAGCCCCGGAACTACTAATGAAAAACTGTTTTTT
D: .
J: TRBJ1-4
V: TRBV4-1
size: .

CDR3: CAWSESGRVVKGNQPQHF
DNA: TGTGCCTGGAGTGAGTCGGGAAGGGTAGTAAAAGGTAATCAGCCCCAGCATTTT
D: .
J: TRBJ1-5
V: TRBV30
size: .

CDR3: CASSTRSGMNTEAFF
DNA: TGTGCCAGTAGTACCAGATCCGGAATGAACACTGAAGCTTTCTTT
D: .
J: TRBJ1-1
V: TRBV19
size: .

CDR3: CASSLRTGDTQYF
DNA: TGTGCCAGCAGCTTACGGACTGGAGATACGCAGTATTTT
D: .
J: TRBJ2-3
V: TRBV11-3
size: .

CDR3: CSVETAPGLAGRPYEQYF
DNA: TGCAGCGTTGAAACCGCACCGGGACTAGCGGGGAGGCCCTACGAGCAGTACTTC
D: TRBD2
J: TRBJ2-7
V: TRBV29-1
size: .

CDR3: CASSQSPGQPNEQFF
DNA: TGCGCCAGCAGCCAATCTCCGGGACAGCCTAATGAGCAGTTCTTC
D: TRBD1
J: TRBJ2-1
V: TRBV4-3
size: .

CDR3: CASPGPGGLDRDTQYF
DNA: TGTGCCAGCCCTGGCCCTGGGGGTCTCGACAGAGATACGCAGTATTTT
D: .
J: TRBJ2-3
V: TRBV7-9
size: .

CDR3: CASSQSRGYEQYF
DNA: TGTGCCAGCAGCCAGTCTCGGGGGTACGAGCAGTACTTC
D: .
J: TRBJ2-7
V: TRBV14
size: .

CDR3: CASSWKTSGDQETQYF
DNA: TGTGCCAGCAGCTGGAAGACTAGCGGGGACCAAGAGACCCAGTACTTC
D: TRBD2
J: TRBJ2-5
V: TRBV7-6
size: .

CDR3: CSVEDYNTIYF
DNA: TGCAGCGTTGAAGATTACAACACCATATATTTT
D: .
J: TRBJ1-3
V: TRBV29-1
size: .

CDR3: CSVDSGGF
DNA: TGCAGCGTTGATTCGGGTGGGTTT
D: .
J: TRBJ2-3
V: TRBV29-1
size: .

CDR3: CSATGVGEQYF
DNA: TGCAGTGCCACCGGCGTCGGCGAGCAGTACTTC
D: .
J: TRBJ2-7
V: TRBV20-1
size: few

CDR3: CAWNRDMSMGSYNSPLHF
DNA: TGTGCCTGGAACCGGGACATGTCCATGGGCTCCTATAATTCACCCCTCCACTTT
D: .
J: TRBJ1-6
V: TRBV30
size: .

CDR3: CAWSGVNSNQPQHF
DNA: TGTGCCTGGAGTGGAGTAAATAGCAATCAGCCCCAGCATTTT
D: .
J: TRBJ1-5
V: TRBV30
size: .

CDR3: CASSLAVTGGANNEQFF
DNA: TGTGCCAGCAGCTTAGCCGTGACAGGGGGCGCGAACAATGAGCAGTTCTTC
D: TRBD1
J: TRBJ2-1
V: TRBV7-3
size: .

CDR3: CATSTFGGQETQYF
DNA: TGTGCCACCAGCACCTTCGGGGGGCAAGAGACCCAGTACTTC
D: TRBD2
J: TRBJ2-5
V: TRBV15
size: .

CDR3: CASSVGTNSPLHF
DNA: TGTGCCAGCAGCGTAGGAACGAATTCACCCCTCCACTTT
D: .
J: TRBJ1-6
V: TRBV9
size: few

CDR3: CAWSHGTLSNSPLHF
DNA: TGTGCCTGGTCCCACGGGACCTTGAGTAATTCACCCCTCCACTTT
D: .
J: TRBJ1-6
V: TRBV30
size: .

CDR3: CASSLLSSGNTIYF
DNA: TGTGCCAGCAGCTTATTAAGCTCTGGAAACACCATATATTTT
D: .
J: TRBJ1-3
V: TRBV7-8
size: .

CDR3: CASSLAGVSLSSGANVLTF
DNA: TGCGCCAGCAGCTTGGCCGGGGTTTCACTTAGCTCTGGGGCCAACGTCCTGACTTTC
D: .
J: TRBJ2-6
V: TRBV5-1
size: .

CDR3: CSASRNTQYF
DNA: TGCAGTGCTAGTAGGAATACGCAGTATTTT
D: .
J: TRBJ2-3
V: TRBV20-1
size: once

CDR3: CASSLPEGGDYYGYTF
DNA: TGTGCCAGCAGCTTGCCTGAGGGGGGTGACTACTATGGCTACACCTTC
D: .
J: TRBJ1-2
V: TRBV5-6
size: once

CDR3: CASSPQQGVNEKLFF
DNA: TGTGCCAGCAGCCCGCAACAGGGGGTAAATGAAAAACTGTTTTTT
D: TRBD1
J: TRBJ1-4
V: TRBV7-9
size: medium-sized

CDR3: CASSVDRAPYNEQFF
DNA: TGTGCCAGCAGCGTTGACAGGGCTCCCTACAATGAGCAGTTCTTC
D: TRBD1
J: TRBJ2-1
V: TRBV11-2
size: .

CDR3: CSVQGGGYTF
DNA: TGCAGCGTTCAGGGCGGAGGCTACACCTTC
D: .
J: TRBJ1-2
V: TRBV29-1
size: .

CDR3: CASTSHSSGSTDTQYF
DNA: TGTGCCAGCACCTCCCACAGTTCGGGAAGCACAGATACGCAGTATTTT
D: .
J: TRBJ2-3
V: TRBV27
size: once

CDR3: CASSLVGSGGLETQYF
DNA: TGTGCCAGCAGCTTGGTAGGGTCAGGGGGATTGGAGACCCAGTACTTC
D: TRBD1
J: TRBJ2-5
V: TRBV5-6
size: many

CDR3: CSVTTAETQYF
DNA: TGCAGCGTGACGACGGCCGAGACCCAGTACTTC
D: .
J: TRBJ2-5
V: TRBV29-1
size: .

CDR3: CASLRDSYEQYF
DNA: TGTGCCAGCTTACGGGACTCCTACGAGCAGTACTTC
D: .
J: TRBJ2-7
V: TRBV6-1
size: .